A selection of T cell receptor beta chains follows, all from one sample in a study of blood T cells in healthy people across ages. One entry per CDR3 protein results from TCRdb running MiXCR on the 5' RACE reads. The data contain under 2,000,000 distinct CDR3 sequences, about 49% of them seen just once; the ten biggest clones take up over 2%. Specimen: blood. Every receptor here comes from a woman aged 40 to 49 in good health. Each CDR3 is given with its conserved first and last residue. A D gene is named only where the DNA matches it firmly. A clone size is listed for some rows: how often the clone was seen (once, few, many), or a class if it is expanded.

D	V	size	J	DNA	CDR3
TRBD1	TRBV10-2	-	TRBJ2-7	TGCGCCAGCCGACAGGGTAATACCGAGCAGTACTTC	CASRQGNTEQYF
TRBD2	TRBV10-3	-	TRBJ2-5	TGTGCCATCAGACCGGGACTAGCGGGGCCAGAGACCCAGTACTTC	CAIRPGLAGPETQYF
-	TRBV5-1	-	TRBJ2-1	TGCGCCAGCAGCGCGGAGACGGGGTTCGGTGAGCAGTTCTTC	CASSAETGFGEQFF
-	TRBV7-2	-	TRBJ2-2	TGTGCCAGCAGCTTCGGGGGCTCCTACACCGGGGAGCTGTTTTTT	CASSFGGSYTGELFF
-	TRBV4-3	-	TRBJ2-6	TGCGCCAGCAGCCAAGATCTAGCCCCAAGAGGGTCTGGGGCCAACGTCCTGACTTTC	CASSQDLAPRGSGANVLTF
-	TRBV4-1	-	TRBJ2-5	TGCGCCAGCAGCCAAGGTGTTTTAGGGACCCAGTACTTC	CASSQGVLGTQYF
-	TRBV15	-	TRBJ2-5	TGTGCCACCAGCCCAAGAAGGGCGGCGAGGGAGACCCAGTACTTC	CATSPRRAARETQYF
-	TRBV7-2	-	TRBJ2-6	TGTGCCAGCAGCTTAAATAGGGCCAACGTCCTGACTTTC	CASSLNRANVLTF
-	TRBV12-3/TRBV12-4	-	TRBJ2-3	TGTGCCAGCAGTTTGTCCGGATTCACAGATACGCAGTATTTT	CASSLSGFTDTQYF
-	TRBV13	once	TRBJ2-3	TGTGCCAGCAGCTCCCCTGGGCTTCGCACTCATGCGCAGTATTTT	CASSSPGLRTHAQYF
TRBD1	TRBV6-5	once	TRBJ1-5	TGTGCCAGCAGTTATGGACAGGGGGTGAATCAGCCCCAGCATTTT	CASSYGQGVNQPQHF
TRBD1	TRBV12-3/TRBV12-4	-	TRBJ1-1	TGTGCCAGCAGTAAAACAGGGGGCTTGGGCACTGAAGCTTTCTTT	CASSKTGGLGTEAFF
-	TRBV7-3	-	TRBJ1-2	TGTGCCAGCATCTGGGTGGGGAGTGGCTACACCTTC	CASIWVGSGYTF
TRBD1	TRBV15	few	TRBJ2-1	TGTGCCACCAGCAGATCTGAGGGGGTTGTGGGGACAGGGAACGATGAGCAGTTCTTC	CATSRSEGVVGTGNDEQFF
-	TRBV7-2	-	TRBJ2-1	TGTGCCAGCAGCTCACAGACTACCAGCTCCTACAATGAGCAGTTCTTC	CASSSQTTSSYNEQFF
-	TRBV25-1	-	TRBJ1-6	TGTGCCAGCAGTGAATGGGCAGGGAGGGTAAATTCACCCCTCCACTTT	CASSEWAGRVNSPLHF
-	TRBV2	many	TRBJ2-3	TGTGCCAGCAGTGAAGAGGCAGGGTGGGCAGATACGCAGTATTTT	CASSEEAGWADTQYF